This T cell receptor (beta chain) was documented in a study of beta chain features in type 1 diabetes. CDR3 length equals 15 residues. V shed 0 bases, J shed 4 bases, and the junction held 1 base outside the gene matches. The germline gives CDR1 SGDLS, CDR2 YYNGEE. General study points: Although PCR might favor shorter templates, it would do so equally in patients and controls.

This clone was counted between two and nine times. Its antigen is unknown. This sample also contains other DNA sequences that code for the same CDR3. The sequenced template was cDNA made from the entire isolated RNA. Assay used: immunoSEQ multiplex PCR; TCRdb lists only in-frame clones, some missing. Of some 330,000 clones listed, roughly 9.6% were seen once; the top ten hold 0.015%. The receptor's source is a woman in her twenties or thirties in good health. The chain carries TRBV9 and TRBJ2-1, with 10 bases that match TRBD2. The sequencing input was naive CD4+ T cells from blood. As DNA, the CDR3 is TGTGCCAGCAGCGTAGGACTAGCGGGTTACAATGAGCAGTTCTTC. This sequence encodes CASSVGLAGYNEQFF.